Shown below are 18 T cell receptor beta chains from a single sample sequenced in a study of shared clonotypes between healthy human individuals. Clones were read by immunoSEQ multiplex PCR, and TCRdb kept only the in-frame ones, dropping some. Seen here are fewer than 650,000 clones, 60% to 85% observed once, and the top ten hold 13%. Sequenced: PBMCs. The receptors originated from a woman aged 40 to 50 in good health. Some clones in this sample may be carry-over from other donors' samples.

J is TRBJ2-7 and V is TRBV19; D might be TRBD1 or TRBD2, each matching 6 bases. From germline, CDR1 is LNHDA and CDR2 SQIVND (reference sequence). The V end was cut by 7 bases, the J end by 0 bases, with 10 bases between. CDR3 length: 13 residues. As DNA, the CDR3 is TGTGCCAGTAATGGGGGGCGCTCCTACGAGCAGTACTTC. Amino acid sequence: CASNGGRSYEQYF.

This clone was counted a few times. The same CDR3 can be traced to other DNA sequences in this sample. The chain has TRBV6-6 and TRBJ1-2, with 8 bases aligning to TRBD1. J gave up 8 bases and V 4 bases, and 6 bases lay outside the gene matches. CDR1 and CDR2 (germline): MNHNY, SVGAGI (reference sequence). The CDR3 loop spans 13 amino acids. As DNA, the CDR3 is TGTGCCAGCAGTTTTACAGGGACAGGAGGCTACACCTTC. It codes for CASSFTGTGGYTF.

Here the CDR3 DNA reads TGTGCCAGCCGGACAGAAAATCAGCCCCAGCATTTT. Translated: CASRTENQPQHF. The genes are TRBV28 and TRBJ1-5, with D perhaps matching TRBD1 (6 bases). CDR1 MDHEN and CDR2 SYDVKM come from the germline V gene. V gave up 8 bases and J gave up 4 bases, with 9 bases separating them. The CDR3 is 12 residues long.

The CDR3 here is CASSQSLSGSADTQYF. In DNA form, the CDR3 reads TGCGCCAGCAGCCAAAGCCTTAGCGGGAGCGCAGATACGCAGTATTTT. This chain joins TRBV4-1 and TRBJ2-3, with 9 bases that match TRBD2. The V and J ends lost 2 bases and 4 bases, in that order; junction bases with no gene match: 7. This CDR3 comprises 16 residues. Per the germline V gene, CDR1 is MGHRA and CDR2 is YSYEKL.

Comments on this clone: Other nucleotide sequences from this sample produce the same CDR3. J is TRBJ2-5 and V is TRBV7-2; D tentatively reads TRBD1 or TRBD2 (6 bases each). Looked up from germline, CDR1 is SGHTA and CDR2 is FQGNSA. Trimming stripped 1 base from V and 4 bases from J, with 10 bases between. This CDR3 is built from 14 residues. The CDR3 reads CASSLDPGAETQYF. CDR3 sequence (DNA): TGTGCCAGCAGCTTAGATCCGGGGGCAGAGACCCAGTACTTC.

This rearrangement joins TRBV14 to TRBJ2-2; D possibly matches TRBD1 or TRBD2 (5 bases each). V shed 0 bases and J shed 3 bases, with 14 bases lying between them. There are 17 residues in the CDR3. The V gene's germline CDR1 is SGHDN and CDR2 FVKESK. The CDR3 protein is CASSQDFGTQYTGELFF. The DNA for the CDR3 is TGTGCCAGCAGCCAAGATTTTGGGACCCAATACACCGGGGAGCTGTTTTTT.

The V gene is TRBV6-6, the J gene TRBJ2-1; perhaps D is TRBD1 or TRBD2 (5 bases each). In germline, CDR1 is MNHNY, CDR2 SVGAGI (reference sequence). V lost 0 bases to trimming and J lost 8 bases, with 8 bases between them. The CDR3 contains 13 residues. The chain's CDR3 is CASSYSRGYEQFF. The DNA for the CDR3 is TGTGCCAGCAGTTACTCCCGGGGCTATGAGCAGTTCTTC.

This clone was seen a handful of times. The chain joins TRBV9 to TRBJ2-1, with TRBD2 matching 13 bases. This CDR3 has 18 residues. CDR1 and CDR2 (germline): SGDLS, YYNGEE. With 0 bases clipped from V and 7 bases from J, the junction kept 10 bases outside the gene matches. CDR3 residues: CASSVGTSGRRVGNEQFF. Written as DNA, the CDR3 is TGTGCCAGCAGCGTAGGGACTAGCGGGAGACGTGTGGGAAATGAGCAGTTCTTC.

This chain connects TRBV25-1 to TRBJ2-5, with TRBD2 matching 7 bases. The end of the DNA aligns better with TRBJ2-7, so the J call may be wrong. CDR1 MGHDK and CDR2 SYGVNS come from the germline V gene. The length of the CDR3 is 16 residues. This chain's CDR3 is CASSGLGSGNFNEQYF. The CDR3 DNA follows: TGTGCCAGCAGCGGCCTAGGCAGCGGGAACTTCAACGAGCAGTACTTC.

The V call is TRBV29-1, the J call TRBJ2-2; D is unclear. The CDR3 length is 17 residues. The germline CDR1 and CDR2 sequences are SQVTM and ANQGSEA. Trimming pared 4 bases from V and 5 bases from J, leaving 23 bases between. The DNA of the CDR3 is TGCAGCGTTGGAGTATTTAAGCTAGGTGAATTTACCGGGGAGCTGTTTTTT. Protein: CSVGVFKLGEFTGELFF.

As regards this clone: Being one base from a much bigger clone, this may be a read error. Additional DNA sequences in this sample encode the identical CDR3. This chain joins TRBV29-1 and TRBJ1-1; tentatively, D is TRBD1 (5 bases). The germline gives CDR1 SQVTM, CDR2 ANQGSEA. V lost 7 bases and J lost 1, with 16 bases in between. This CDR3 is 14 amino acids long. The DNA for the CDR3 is TGCAGCGCCTACACAGGAACAGAGAACACTGAAGCTTTCTTT. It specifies CSAYTGTENTEAFF.

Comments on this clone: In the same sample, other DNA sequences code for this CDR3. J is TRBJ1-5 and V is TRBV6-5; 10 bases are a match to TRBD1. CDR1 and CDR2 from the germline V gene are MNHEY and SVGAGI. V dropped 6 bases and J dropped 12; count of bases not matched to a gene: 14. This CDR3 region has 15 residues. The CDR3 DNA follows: TGTGCCAGCAGCCCACGCCGGACAGGGGGGACGGACCAGCATTTT. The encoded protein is CASSPRRTGGTDQHF.

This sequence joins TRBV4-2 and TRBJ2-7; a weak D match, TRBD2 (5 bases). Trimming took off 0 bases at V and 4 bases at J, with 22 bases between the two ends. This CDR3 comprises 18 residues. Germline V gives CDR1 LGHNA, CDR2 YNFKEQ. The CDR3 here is CASSQDTLWETYAYEQYF. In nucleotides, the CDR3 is TGTGCCAGCAGCCAAGATACGCTATGGGAGACTTACGCTTACGAGCAGTACTTC.

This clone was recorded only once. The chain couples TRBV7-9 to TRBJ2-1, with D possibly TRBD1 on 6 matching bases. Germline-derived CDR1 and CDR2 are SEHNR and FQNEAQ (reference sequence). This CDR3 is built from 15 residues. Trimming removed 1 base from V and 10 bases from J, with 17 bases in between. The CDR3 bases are TGTGCCAGCAGCTTAGGGCCTGAAACAAGGGGGGAGCAGTTCTTC. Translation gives CASSLGPETRGEQFF. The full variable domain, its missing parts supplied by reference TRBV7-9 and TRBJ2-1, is DTGVSQNPRHKITKRGQNVTFRCDPISEHNRLYWYRQTLGQGPEFLTYFQNEAQLEKSRLLSDRFSAERPKGSFSTLEIQRTEQGDSAMYLCASSLGPETRGEQFFGPGTRLTVL.

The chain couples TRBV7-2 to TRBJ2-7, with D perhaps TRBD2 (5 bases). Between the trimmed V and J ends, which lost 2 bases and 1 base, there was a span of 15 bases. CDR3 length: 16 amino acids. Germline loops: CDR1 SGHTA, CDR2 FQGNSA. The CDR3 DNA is TGTGCCAGCAGCTTAATTAGTGCGGAGGCTTCCTACGAGCAGTACTTC. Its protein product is CASSLISAEASYEQYF.

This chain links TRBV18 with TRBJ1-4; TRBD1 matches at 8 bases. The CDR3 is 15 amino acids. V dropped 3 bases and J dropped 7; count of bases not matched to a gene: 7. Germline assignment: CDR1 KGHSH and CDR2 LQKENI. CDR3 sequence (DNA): TGTGCCAGCTCACCCCGGACAGGGATGGCTGAAAAACTGTTTTTT. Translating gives CASSPRTGMAEKLFF.

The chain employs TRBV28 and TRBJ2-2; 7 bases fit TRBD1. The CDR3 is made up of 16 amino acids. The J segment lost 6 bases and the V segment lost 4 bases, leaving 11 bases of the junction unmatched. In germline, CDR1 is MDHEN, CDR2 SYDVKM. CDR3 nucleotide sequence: TGTGCCAGCAGTTCCGGACAGGCCTGGGTAGCCGGGGAGCTGTTTTTT. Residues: CASSSGQAWVAGELFF.

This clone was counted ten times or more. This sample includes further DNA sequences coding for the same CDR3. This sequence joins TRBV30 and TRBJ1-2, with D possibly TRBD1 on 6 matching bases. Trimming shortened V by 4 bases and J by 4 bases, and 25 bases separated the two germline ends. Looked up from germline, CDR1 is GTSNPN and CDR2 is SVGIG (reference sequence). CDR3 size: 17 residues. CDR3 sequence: CAWISPGTRGRGYGYTF. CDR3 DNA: TGTGCCTGGATCTCTCCGGGGACCAGGGGTCGGGGCTATGGCTACACCTTC.